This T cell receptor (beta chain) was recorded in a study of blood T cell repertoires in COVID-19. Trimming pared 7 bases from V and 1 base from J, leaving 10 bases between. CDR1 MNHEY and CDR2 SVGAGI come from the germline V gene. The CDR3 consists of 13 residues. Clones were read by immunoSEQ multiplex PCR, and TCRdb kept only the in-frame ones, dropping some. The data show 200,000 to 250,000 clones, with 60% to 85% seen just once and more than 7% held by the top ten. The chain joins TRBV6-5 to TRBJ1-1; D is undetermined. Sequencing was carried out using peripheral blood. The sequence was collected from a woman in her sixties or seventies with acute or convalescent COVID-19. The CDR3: CASNRAKNTEAFF. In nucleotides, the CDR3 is TGTGCCAGCAATCGAGCCAAGAACACTGAAGCTTTCTTT.